Presented here are 6 T cell receptor beta chains from one specimen sequenced in a study of blood T cells in healthy people across ages. Combining a sample-barcoded 5' primer with a J-beta primer mix, a second PCR ran for about 6 to 11 cycles. TCRdb reprocessed the 5' RACE reads via MiXCR and lists one record per CDR3 protein. The profile shows approximately 820,000 distinct CDR3 sequences, under 45% of them singletons. Sequencing was done on a sample of blood. The receptors come from a man in his sixties in good health.

This clonotype was found a few times. The chain recombines TRBV7-2 with TRBJ2-1, with D possibly TRBD1 on 8 matching bases. The CDR3 spans 14 residues. Germline V gene data show CDR1 as SGHTA and CDR2 as FQGNSA. Deletions cut 4 bases from V and 9 bases from J, with 16 bases between. CDR3 sequence (DNA): TGTGCCAGCAGCTCACAGGGGGGGGGGAGTGAGCAGTTCTTC. Translating it yields CASSSQGGGSEQFF.

This clonotype was recorded a few times. This chain connects TRBV11-2 to TRBJ2-7, with D perhaps matching TRBD1 or TRBD2 (6 bases each). Germline V gives CDR1 SGHAT, CDR2 FQNNGV. Trimming shortened V by 4 bases and J by 3 bases, and 16 bases separated the two germline ends. The CDR3 has 15 residues. CDR3 sequence: CASSSAGGPYYEQYF. The CDR3 DNA reads as TGTGCCAGCAGCTCCGCCGGGGGCCCCTACTACGAGCAGTACTTC.

CDR3 nucleotides: TGCAGTGCTAGAGGACCAGGGGGCTGGGATGAAGCTTTCTTT. Amino acid sequence: CSARGPGGWDEAFF. The chain couples TRBV20-1 to TRBJ1-1; 8 bases are shared with TRBD1. The CDR3 extends over 14 amino acids. Germline values: CDR1 DFQATT, CDR2 SNEGSKA (reference sequence). V lost 1 base, J lost 7 bases, and 8 bases stayed unmatched.

This sequence joins TRBV13 and TRBJ2-7; maybe TRBD1 (6 bases). V lost 0 bases, J lost 2 bases, and 11 bases lay in between. Germline V CDR1 and CDR2: PRHDT, FYEKMQ (reference sequence). This CDR3 has 15 residues. CDR3 in amino acids: CASSLGAGTTYEQYF. In nucleotides, the CDR3 is TGTGCCAGCAGCTTAGGAGCAGGGACAACCTACGAGCAGTACTTC.

Only a few counts were recorded for this clonotype. The gene calls are TRBV29-1 and TRBJ2-1; the D gene could be TRBD1 or TRBD2 (5 bases each). CDR3 size: 13 residues. The germline CDR1 and CDR2 sequences are SQVTM and ANQGSEA. Between the trimmed V and J ends, which lost 7 bases and 6 bases, there was a span of 16 bases. Here the CDR3 reads CSASWRGANEQFF. The CDR3 DNA reads TGCAGCGCCTCTTGGCGAGGGGCCAATGAGCAGTTCTTC.

V gene TRBV7-9 combines with J gene TRBJ2-6; TRBD1 matches at 8 bases. Germline CDR1 and CDR2: SEHNR and FQNEAQ (reference sequence). Trimming at V came to 1 base and at J to 5 bases, leaving 7 bases not matched to a gene. This CDR3 has 17 amino acids. CDR3 protein: CASSLGTGQARANVLTF. DNA of the CDR3: TGTGCCAGCAGCTTAGGGACAGGGCAGGCTAGGGCCAACGTCCTGACTTTC.